Listed below are T cell receptor beta chains from one sample, sequenced in a study of T cells in Graves' hyperthyroidism and ophthalmopathy. From the multiplex PCR reads, TCRdb called clonotypes with MiXCR, one entry per CDR3 protein. The sample has around 340,000 distinct CDR3 sequences, about a sixth seen once. The sequencing input was blood. The receptor source for this set is a woman in her forties with Graves' ophthalmopathy. The CDR3 runs from the conserved cysteine through the conserved F or W. The D gene is left open where the match is weak. The size of a clone is reported for some rows only, either as once, few or many, or as a class for expanded clones.

v_gene,d_gene,j_gene,abundance,CDR3aa,CDR3nt
TRBV6-5,TRBD2,TRBJ2-7,many,CASNREGLGEQYF,TGTGCCAGCAACCGGGAGGGCCTAGGGGAGCAGTACTTC
TRBV28,TRBD2,TRBJ2-4,many,CASTLDGRNIQYF,TGTGCCAGCACCTTGGACGGGAGGAACATTCAGTACTTC
TRBV6-1,NA,TRBJ2-5,many,CASSDVAGRQSETQYF,TGTGCCAGCAGTGATGTTGCCGGGAGACAAAGTGAGACCCAGTACTTC
TRBV12-3/TRBV12-4,NA,TRBJ1-3,many,CASSYPGNSGNTIYF,TGTGCCAGCAGTTATCCAGGGAATAGCGGAAACACCATATATTTT
TRBV6-1,TRBD2,TRBJ2-7,many,CASSRSGVGYEQYF,TGTGCCAGCAGTCGCAGCGGGGTAGGTTACGAGCAGTACTTC
TRBV12-3/TRBV12-4,NA,TRBJ2-7,many,CASSLPRQAYEQYF,TGTGCCAGCAGTTTACCCCGACAGGCCTACGAGCAGTACTTC
TRBV11-2,TRBD2,TRBJ2-5,many,CASSPGTSGRTSQETQYF,TGTGCCAGCAGCCCTGGGACTAGCGGGAGGACTAGCCAAGAGACCCAGTACTTC
TRBV2,NA,TRBJ1-1,many,CASLLGYRTEAFF,TGTGCCAGCCTCCTTGGGTATAGAACTGAAGCTTTCTTT
TRBV4-3,TRBD1,TRBJ2-7,many,CASSQGTGVYEQYF,TGCGCCAGCAGCCAAGGGACAGGGGTATACGAGCAGTACTTC
TRBV12-3/TRBV12-4,TRBD2,TRBJ2-5,many,CASSSAGGAETQYF,TGTGCCAGCAGTTCCGCGGGAGGTGCGGAGACCCAGTACTTC
TRBV7-8,NA,TRBJ2-2,NA,CASSFPPRQYGELFF,TGTGCCAGCAGCTTCCCCCCTCGGCAATACGGGGAGCTGTTTTTT
TRBV28,NA,TRBJ2-5,NA,CASSSPQRPQETQYF,TGTGCCAGCAGTTCCCCCCAGAGACCCCAAGAGACCCAGTACTTC
TRBV6-2/TRBV6-3,NA,TRBJ1-5,NA,CASSHRGHSNQPQHF,TGTGCCAGCAGTCACCGGGGCCATAGCAATCAGCCCCAGCATTTT
TRBV19,NA,TRBJ1-6,many,CASKRTENSPLHF,TGTGCCAGTAAGAGGACAGAAAATTCACCCCTCCACTTT
TRBV28,TRBD1,TRBJ1-1,NA,CASRIPDRDLNTEAFF,TGTGCCAGCAGGATCCCAGACAGGGACTTGAACACTGAAGCTTTCTTT
TRBV6-1,NA,TRBJ2-2,many,CASSKDRIRELFF,TGTGCCAGCAGTAAGGACAGAATTCGGGAGCTGTTTTTT
TRBV28,NA,TRBJ2-7,many,CASSLLSRDSYEQYF,TGTGCCAGCAGTTTATTGTCAAGGGATTCCTACGAGCAGTACTTC